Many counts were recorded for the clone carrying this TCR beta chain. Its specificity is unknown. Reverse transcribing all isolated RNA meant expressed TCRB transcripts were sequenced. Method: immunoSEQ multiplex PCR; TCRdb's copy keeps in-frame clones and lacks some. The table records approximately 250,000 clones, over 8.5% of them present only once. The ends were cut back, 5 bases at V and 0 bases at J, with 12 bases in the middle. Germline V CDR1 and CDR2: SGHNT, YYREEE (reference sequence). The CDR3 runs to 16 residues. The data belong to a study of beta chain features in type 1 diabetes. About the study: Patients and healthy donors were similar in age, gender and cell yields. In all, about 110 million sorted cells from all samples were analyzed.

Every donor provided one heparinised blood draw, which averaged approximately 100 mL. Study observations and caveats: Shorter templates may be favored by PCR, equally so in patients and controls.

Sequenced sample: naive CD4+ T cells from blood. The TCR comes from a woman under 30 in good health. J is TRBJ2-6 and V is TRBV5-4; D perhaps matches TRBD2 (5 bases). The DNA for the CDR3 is TGTGCCAGCAGTTCCGGGGTACGCTCTGGGGCCAACGTCCTGACTTTC. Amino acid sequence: CASSSGVRSGANVLTF.